These 20 T cell receptor beta chains share one sample of origin, sequenced in a study of early T cells in non-severe SARS-CoV-2 infection. TCRdb re-derived calls from the 5' RACE reads in MiXCR, one entry per CDR3 protein. Of about 62,000 distinct CDR3 sequences in the sample, approximately 9.3% were seen once. Input material: whole blood. These receptors were taken from an adult who was a healthcare worker with PCR-confirmed SARS-CoV-2 infection or an uninfected control (not recorded which).

In this sample, this clonotype turned up a few times. This sequence joins TRBV3-2 and TRBJ1-1; TRBD1 is taken as the D call from the table, unchecked against the DNA. TRBV3-2 is tagged as a pseudogene. The CDR3 has 17 residues. The chain's CDR3 is CASSQEVLDRRNTEAFF. The DNA for the CDR3 is TGTGCCAGCAGCCAAGAGGTCTTGGACAGGAGGAACACTGAAGCTTTCTTT.

This clonotype was seen a handful of times. CDR3 in amino acids: CASSPGQPAETQYF. The CDR3 DNA follows: TGTGCCAGCAGTCCCGGACAACCAGCGGAGACCCAGTACTTC. J is TRBJ2-5 and V is TRBV12-3 or TRBV12-4; D is possibly TRBD1 (5 bases). Trimming stripped 5 bases from V and 5 bases from J, with 15 bases between. The CDR3 is made up of 14 amino acids.

This clonotype has only a few counts. The rearrangement uses TRBV7-9 and TRBJ2-3, with 8 bases aligning to TRBD2. Germline CDR1 reads SEHNR; CDR2 reads FQNEAQ (reference sequence). This CDR3 has 17 amino acids. V trimming: 5 bases; J trimming: 2 bases; junction bases outside the gene matches: 12. The CDR3 DNA reads as TGTGCCAGCAGCCCGGGGTCTGGACTAGCCGTCACAGATACGCAGTATTTT. Protein sequence: CASSPGSGLAVTDTQYF.

This clonotype appeared many times. V and J are TRBV6-5 and TRBJ1-1, with D perhaps TRBD1 (5 bases). The CDR3 contains 15 residues. Germline loops: CDR1 MNHEY, CDR2 SVGAGI. V was pared by 0 bases and J by 13 bases, with 21 bases between. CDR3 region: CASSYSGQPGGGRFF. As DNA, the CDR3 is TGTGCCAGCAGTTACTCGGGGCAGCCTGGGGGAGGGCGTTTCTTT.

This clonotype has only a few counts. The V and J genes are TRBV5-1 and TRBJ2-5, with D tentatively TRBD1 (5 bases). Trimming took 0 bases from V and 5 from J, leaving 11 bases between them. The germline V gene encodes CDR1 SGHRS and CDR2 YFSETQ. This CDR3 has 14 amino acids. The CDR3, as DNA: TGCGCCAGCAGCTTGGGTAGCTGGGGCGAGACCCAGTACTTC. It specifies CASSLGSWGETQYF.

This clonotype was found a few times. In nucleotides, the CDR3 is TGTGCCAGCAGCCATAAGACGGGGGGGCAGGGTGAGCAGTTCTTC. This codes for CASSHKTGGQGEQFF. V is TRBV11-3 and J is TRBJ2-1; 8 positions agree with TRBD2. This CDR3 spans 15 amino acids. With V trimmed by 5 bases and J by 9 bases, 12 bases remained unmatched. Germline V gene data show CDR1 as SGHNT and CDR2 as YENEEA.

This chain links TRBV20-1 with TRBJ1-2; D is unclear. From germline, CDR1 is DFQATT and CDR2 SNEGSKA (reference sequence). Trimming shortened V by 1 base and J by 8 bases, and 14 bases separated the two germline ends. The CDR3 spans 13 residues. The CDR3 protein is CSARATIPRGYTF. The CDR3 bases are TGCAGTGCTAGAGCCACAATACCGAGGGGCTACACCTTC.

This clonotype was counted at least ten times. The CDR3 is CASSRSNAGAEAFF. The CDR3 DNA is TGTGCCAGCAGTCGCTCCAACGCGGGGGCTGAAGCTTTCTTT. The gene calls are TRBV12-3 or TRBV12-4 and TRBJ1-1; D is possibly TRBD1 (5 bases). V lost 5 bases, J lost 6 bases, and 16 bases lay in between. The CDR3 sequence is 14 residues long.

A few counts support this clonotype. V is TRBV5-1 and J is TRBJ1-2; weak D call: TRBD1 (6 bases). Germline-derived CDR1 and CDR2 are SGHRS and YFSETQ. The CDR3 consists of 16 residues. Trimming removed 4 bases at V and 0 bases at J, with 16 bases between. CDR3 sequence: CASSNFAGHSNYGYTF. The CDR3 region has the DNA TGCGCCAGCAGCAATTTTGCGGGACACTCTAACTATGGCTACACCTTC.

This clonotype was counted many times. The chain has TRBV18 and TRBJ2-7; the match to TRBD1 covers 9 bases. The CDR3 runs to 13 residues. Germline trimming cut 5 bases from V and 4 bases from J; bases unmatched to any gene: 3. CDR1 is KGHSH, CDR2 LQKENI, per germline. The CDR3 DNA is TGTGCCAGCTCAACTGACAGGGGGTACGAGCAGTACGTC. Residues: CASSTDRGYEQYV.

This chain uses TRBV10-2 with TRBJ2-1, with a tentative D call TRBD1 (6 bases). Germline V gene lookup returns CDR1 WSHSY and CDR2 SAAADI. The ends were cut back, 4 bases at V and 7 bases at J, with 11 bases in the middle. The CDR3 extends over 13 amino acids. CDR3 sequence reads: CASSVGGRNEQFF. The DNA of the CDR3 is TGCGCCAGCAGTGTAGGGGGACGGAATGAGCAGTTCTTC.

This rearrangement joins TRBV28 to TRBJ1-6, with 8 bases identical to TRBD1. Per germline, CDR1 MDHEN and CDR2 SYDVKM. CDR3 length equals 15 residues. Trimming removed 3 bases from V and 7 bases from J; junction bases left unmatched: 5. This CDR3 reads CASSFLRQGNSPLHF. For the CDR3, the DNA is TGTGCCAGCAGTTTCCTCAGACAGGGGAATTCACCCCTCCACTTT.

The genes are TRBV5-1 and TRBJ1-6; no clear D gene. This CDR3 spans 16 amino acids. V gave up 7 bases and J gave up 1 base, with 15 bases separating them. Germline lookup yields CDR1 SGHRS and CDR2 YFSETQ. CDR3 sequence: CASWPGPESYNSPLHF. CDR3 DNA sequence: TGCGCCAGCTGGCCGGGCCCCGAATCCTATAATTCACCCCTCCACTTT. Using reference TRBV5-1 and TRBJ1-6 for the parts outside the CDR3, the full variable domain is KAGVTQTPRYLIKTRGQQVTLSCSPISGHRSVSWYQQTPGQGLQFLFEYFSETQRNKGNFPGRFSGRQFSNSRSEMNVSTLELGDSALYLCASWPGPESYNSPLHFGNGTRLTVT.

The chain links TRBV5-1 to TRBJ1-6; D is unresolved. Deletions cut 5 bases from V and 5 bases from J, with 17 bases between. This CDR3 is 16 amino acids long. Germline CDR1 SGHRS, CDR2 YFSETQ. The DNA for the CDR3 is TGCGCCAGCAGAAGTACGTCACAGACAAATAATTCACCCCTCCACTTT. Translation: CASRSTSQTNNSPLHF. The full variable domain, in which reference TRBV5-1 and TRBJ1-6 provide the parts outside the CDR3, is KAGVTQTPRYLIKTRGQQVTLSCSPISGHRSVSWYQQTPGQGLQFLFEYFSETQRNKGNFPGRFSGRQFSNSRSEMNVSTLELGDSALYLCASRSTSQTNNSPLHFGNGTRLTVT.

This clonotype was picked up many times. The chain employs TRBV5-6 and TRBJ2-7, with 7 positions matching TRBD1. The CDR3 covers 14 residues. Looked up from germline, CDR1 is SGHDT and CDR2 is YYEEEE. With 4 bases clipped from V and 3 bases from J, the junction kept 7 bases outside the gene matches. In DNA form, the CDR3 reads TGTGCCAGCAGCCGACGGGACAGCCACTACGAGCAGTACGTC. Translation gives CASSRRDSHYEQYV.

This chain connects TRBV5-4 to TRBJ1-2; D is perhaps TRBD1 (5 bases). The germline V gene encodes CDR1 SGHNT and CDR2 YYREEE (reference sequence). This CDR3 has 15 residues. V lost 2 bases to trimming and J lost 5 bases, with 16 bases between them. CDR3 in amino acids: CASSFGGPLYYGYTF. The CDR3 DNA reads TGTGCCAGCAGCTTCGGGGGTCCCCTCTATTATGGCTACACCTTC.

This clonotype was counted many times. This chain links TRBV19 with TRBJ2-2, with D possibly matching TRBD1 (6 bases). This CDR3 region has 14 residues. V gave up 10 bases and J gave up 6 bases, with 18 bases separating them. CDR1 is LNHDA, CDR2 SQIVND, per germline (reference sequence). CDR3 nucleotide sequence: TGTGCCACTAACGACAGGTCCAGAGCCGGGGAGCTGTTTTTT. Translation: CATNDRSRAGELFF.

This clonotype was detected ten times or more. This chain connects TRBV12-5 to TRBJ2-1; 8 bases line up with TRBD2. This CDR3 region has 12 residues. Trimming at V came to 4 bases and at J to 14 bases, leaving 7 bases not matched to a gene. CDR1 and CDR2 (germline): LGHNT, FRNRAP. The CDR3 DNA is TGTGCTAGTGGTTCCACAGAGCGGGGGAAGTTCTTC. This translates into CASGSTERGKFF.

V and J are TRBV7-6 and TRBJ2-1; D is uncertain. CDR3 length equals 14 residues. V was cut by 2 bases and J by 9 bases, with 14 bases left in between. From germline, CDR1 is SGHVS and CDR2 FNYEAQ. For the CDR3, the DNA is TGTGCCAGCAGCTTATTGGGCAGGTTGGGTGAGCAGTTCTTC. It is translated as CASSLLGRLGEQFF.

This rearrangement joins TRBV4-1 to TRBJ2-5; 14 nucleotides line up with TRBD2. The CDR3 has 17 residues. Trimming took 4 bases from V and 4 from J; bases not matched to a gene: 8. The germline V gene encodes CDR1 MGHRA and CDR2 YSYEKL. Here the CDR3 DNA reads TGCGCCAGCAGCCCCCCGGGACTAGCGGGGGTCGGAGAGACCCAGTACTTC. It is translated as CASSPPGLAGVGETQYF.